The sequence of this TCR beta chain was determined in a study of blood T cell repertoires in COVID-19. Sequencing was performed with immunoSEQ multiplex PCR; in TCRdb, only in-frame clones are kept and a portion is missing. The table lists roughly 150,000 clones, around four fifths of them singletons. This clonotype originated in a woman in her seventies who had recovered from COVID-19. Sequencing was carried out using peripheral blood.

In nucleotides, the CDR3 is TGTGCCAGCAGTGGGAGACCTGGGACTTTTGGGTATTTT. It specifies CASSGRPGTFGYF. The chain employs TRBV2 and TRBJ2-3; weak D call: TRBD2 (6 bases). V was pared by 4 bases and J by 14 bases, with 19 bases between. Germline-derived CDR1 and CDR2 are SNHLY and FYNNEI. This CDR3 is built from 13 residues. The full variable domain, with the rest looked up from reference TRBV2 and TRBJ2-3, is EPEVTQTPSHQVTQMGQEVILRCVPISNHLYFYWYRQILGQKVEFLVSFYNNEISEKSEIFDDQFSVERPDGSNFTLKIRSTKLEDSAMYFCASSGRPGTFGYFGPGTRLTVL.